The sequence of this TCR beta chain was determined in a study of blood T cells in healthy people across ages. This clonotype was seen a handful of times. V gave up 0 bases and J gave up 6 bases, with 2 bases separating them. The CDR3 spans 11 residues. Germline V gene sequence: CDR1 ENHRY, CDR2 SYGVKD. It was with a sample-barcoded 5' primer and a J-beta primer mix that a second PCR of roughly 6 to 12 cycles was run. Each CDR3 protein gets one entry after TCRdb re-called the 5' RACE reads with MiXCR. This table has 800,000 or so distinct CDR3 sequences, about 42% appearing once. The rearrangement uses TRBV10-3 and TRBJ2-5, with D unclear. This clonotype was sampled from a man aged 80 or over in good health. The sequencing input was blood. CDR3 coding DNA: TGTGCCATCAGTGAGTCAAAGACCCAGTACTTC. Protein sequence: CAISESKTQYF.